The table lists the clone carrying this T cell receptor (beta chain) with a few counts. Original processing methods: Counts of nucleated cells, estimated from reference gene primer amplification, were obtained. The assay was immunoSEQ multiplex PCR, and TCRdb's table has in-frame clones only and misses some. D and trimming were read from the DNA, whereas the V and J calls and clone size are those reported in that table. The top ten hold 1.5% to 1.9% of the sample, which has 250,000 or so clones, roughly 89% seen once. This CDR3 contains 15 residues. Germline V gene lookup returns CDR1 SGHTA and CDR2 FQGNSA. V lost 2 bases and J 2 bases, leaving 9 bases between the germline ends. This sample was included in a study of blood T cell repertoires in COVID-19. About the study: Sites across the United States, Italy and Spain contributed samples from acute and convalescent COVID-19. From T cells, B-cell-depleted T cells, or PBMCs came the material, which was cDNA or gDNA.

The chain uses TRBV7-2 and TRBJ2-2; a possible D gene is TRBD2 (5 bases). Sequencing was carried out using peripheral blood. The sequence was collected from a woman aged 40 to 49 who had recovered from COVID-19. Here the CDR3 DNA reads TGTGCCAGCAGCTTAATAGGACTCAACACCGGGGAGCTGTTTTTT. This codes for CASSLIGLNTGELFF.